This T cell receptor beta chain was documented in a study of brain T cells in children with intractable seizures. Study outcomes and limitations: Absence of clones before surgery may stem from lower sequencing depth.

This clone appeared once. What it recognizes is unknown. Clones were read by immunoSEQ multiplex PCR, and TCRdb kept only the in-frame ones, dropping some. The sample includes tens of thousands of clones, about 92% of them seen just once. Germline V lookup: CDR1 SGHDN, CDR2 FVKESK. The V gene lost 3 bases and the J gene lost 5 bases, with 17 bases spanning the gap. This CDR3 contains 15 residues. This TCR came from a boy under two years old with tuberous sclerosis and intractable seizures. The rearrangement links TRBV14 to TRBJ2-7; no firm D call. The sample in question was peripheral blood, obtained at surgery. CDR3 amino acids: CASSQGRWVGNEQYF. For the CDR3, the DNA is TGTGCCAGCAGCCAGGGTAGATGGGTGGGCAACGAGCAGTACTTC.